The source of this T cell receptor (beta chain) is a study of cytomegalovirus exposure and HLA in healthy donors. The germline gives CDR1 SGHNT, CDR2 YYREEE (reference sequence). This CDR3 is 16 amino acids long. V was cut by 0 bases and J by 5 bases, with 16 bases left in between. Sequencing used immunoSEQ multiplex PCR; TCRdb keeps in-frame clones, though not all of them. The sample lists 130,000 to 150,000 clones, about 91% occurring once. Concerning this clone itself: Its cognate antigen is unknown.

The donors were members of the validation cohort comprising approximately 110 subjects, separate from the approximately 670-subject first cohort. Findings and caveats of the study: According to reports, the classifier identified cytomegalovirus status with high specificity and sensitivity. The TCR clusters that emerged in the first cohort tended, a later analysis found, to co-occur in the roughly 130 validation repertoires. It was approximately 150 TCR beta chains that were listed as cytomegalovirus-associated.

The sequencing input was PBMCs. The receptor was derived from a woman between 18 and 29 years old in good health and CMV-seropositive. The chain couples TRBV5-4 to TRBJ2-3, with a weak D call TRBD1 (5 bases). For the CDR3, the DNA is TGTGCCAGCAGCTTGGGGGCGCAAGGGGTGGGAGATACGCAGTATTTT. Translating it yields CASSLGAQGVGDTQYF.